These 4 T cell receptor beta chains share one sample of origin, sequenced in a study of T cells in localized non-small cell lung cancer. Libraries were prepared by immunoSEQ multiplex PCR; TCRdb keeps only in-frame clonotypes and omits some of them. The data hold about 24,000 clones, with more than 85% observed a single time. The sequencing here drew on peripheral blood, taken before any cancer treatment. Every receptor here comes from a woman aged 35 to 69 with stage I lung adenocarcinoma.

The CDR3 loop reads CASSLYGGGPTDTQYF. CDR3 DNA: TGTGCCAGCAGTTTATATGGGGGAGGGCCGACAGATACGCAGTATTTT. V and J are TRBV28 and TRBJ2-3; 7 nucleotides match TRBD2. CDR3 length: 16 amino acids. The trim removed 1 base at V and 3 bases at J, leaving 7 bases unmatched. In germline, CDR1 is MDHEN, CDR2 SYDVKM.

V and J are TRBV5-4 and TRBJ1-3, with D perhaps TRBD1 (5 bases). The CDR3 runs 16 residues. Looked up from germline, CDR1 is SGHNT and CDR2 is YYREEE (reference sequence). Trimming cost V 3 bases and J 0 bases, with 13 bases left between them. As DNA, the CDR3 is TGTGCCAGCAGCTCGGGACGGGGTGGCTCTGGAAACACCATATATTTT. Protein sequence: CASSSGRGGSGNTIYF.

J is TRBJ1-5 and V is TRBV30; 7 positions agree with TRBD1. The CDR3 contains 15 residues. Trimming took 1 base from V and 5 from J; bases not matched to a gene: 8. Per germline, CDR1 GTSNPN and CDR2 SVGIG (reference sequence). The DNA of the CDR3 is TGTGCCTGGAGTGGGCCCGGGACAGACTATCAGCCCCAGCATTTT. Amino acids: CAWSGPGTDYQPQHF.

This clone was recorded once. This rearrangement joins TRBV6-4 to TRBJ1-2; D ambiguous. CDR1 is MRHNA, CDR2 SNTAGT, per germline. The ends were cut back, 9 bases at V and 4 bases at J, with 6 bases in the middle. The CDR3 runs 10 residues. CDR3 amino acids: CARYSYGYTF. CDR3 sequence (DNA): TGTGCCAGGTACAGCTATGGCTACACCTTC.